Sequencing of this T cell receptor (beta chain) was carried out in a study of shared clonotypes between healthy human individuals. It was at deep level that the assay was run. Profiling relied on immunoSEQ multiplex PCR, and the TCRdb table lists in-frame clones only, not all of them. This sample has roughly 2 million clones; over 85% occur once, and the top ten carry more than 0.95%. CDR1 is SGHRS, CDR2 YFSETQ, per germline. The CDR3 sequence is 15 residues long. J gave up 8 bases and V 6 bases, and 13 bases lay outside the gene matches. Study-level findings and limits: Naive CD4 clonotype sharing across a few donors was around 5%.

Naive CD8 cells comprised CD45RO-negative, CCR7-positively selected cells, excluding terminally differentiated effector memory CD45RA+ cells. Of note for this clone: Its antigen remains unidentified.

Sequences were obtained from naive CD8+ T cells sorted from blood. The sequence was collected from a man between 18 and 35 years old in good health. V is TRBV5-1 and J is TRBJ2-1; 8 bases are a match to TRBD2. In DNA, the CDR3 is TGCGCCAGCACCCATGGGGAGAGCGGGAGTGATGAGCAGTTCTTC. This translates into CASTHGESGSDEQFF.